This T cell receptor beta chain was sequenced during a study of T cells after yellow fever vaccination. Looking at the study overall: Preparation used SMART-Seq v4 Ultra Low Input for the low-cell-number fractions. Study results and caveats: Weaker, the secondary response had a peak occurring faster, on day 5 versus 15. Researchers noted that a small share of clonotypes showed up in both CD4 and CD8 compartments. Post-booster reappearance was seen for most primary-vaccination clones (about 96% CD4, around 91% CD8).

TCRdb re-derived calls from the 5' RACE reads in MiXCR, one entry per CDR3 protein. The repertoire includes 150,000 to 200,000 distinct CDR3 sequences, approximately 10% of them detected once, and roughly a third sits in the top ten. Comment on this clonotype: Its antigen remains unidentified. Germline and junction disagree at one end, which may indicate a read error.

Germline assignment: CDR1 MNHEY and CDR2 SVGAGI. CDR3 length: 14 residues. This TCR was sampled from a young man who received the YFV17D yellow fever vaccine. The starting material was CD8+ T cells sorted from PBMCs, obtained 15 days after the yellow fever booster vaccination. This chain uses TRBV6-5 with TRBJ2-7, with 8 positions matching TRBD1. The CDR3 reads CASSHSGQDYEQYF. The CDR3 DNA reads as TGTGCCAGCAGTCACTCGGGACAGGACTACGAGCAGTACTTC.